These 29 T cell receptor beta chains were sequenced from one sample in a study of shared clonotypes between healthy human individuals. The protocol was immunoSEQ multiplex PCR, while the TCRdb copy is restricted to in-frame clones and leaves out a portion. This table holds some 2,500,000 clones, over 85% found once. Specimen: naive CD4+ T cells from PBMCs. Subset specified: CD45RA+ positively selected. These receptors were taken from a man between 18 and 29 years old in good health. Some clones in this sample may be carry-over from other donors' samples.

This sequence joins TRBV6-1 and TRBJ2-7; D unresolved. Germline V gene lookup returns CDR1 MNHNS and CDR2 SASEGT. Between the trimmed V and J ends, which lost 4 bases and 0 bases, there was a span of 13 bases. This CDR3 region has 15 residues. The CDR3 spells CASSVRLPSSYEQYF. CDR3 nucleotides: TGTGCCAGCAGTGTACGACTCCCGAGCTCCTACGAGCAGTACTTC.

The chain carries TRBV15 and TRBJ2-3, with 9 bases lining up with TRBD2. Germline V gene data show CDR1 as LNHNV and CDR2 as YYDKDF (reference sequence). Trimming took 5 bases from V and 2 from J; bases not matched to a gene: 8. This CDR3 spans 16 amino acids. CDR3 amino acids: CATSLRAGGFTDTQYF. Written as DNA, the CDR3 is TGTGCCACCAGCCTACGGGCGGGAGGGTTCACAGATACGCAGTATTTT.

CDR3 loop: CASSLEGDSPQYF. CDR3 nucleotides: TGCGCCAGCAGCTTGGAAGGGGACTCGCCGCAGTACTTC. This chain links TRBV5-1 with TRBJ2-7; D perhaps matches TRBD2 (6 bases). The ends were cut back, 0 bases at V and 9 bases at J, with 13 bases in the middle. CDR3 length: 13 residues. Germline CDR1 is SGHRS and CDR2 is YFSETQ.

There are a few counts of this clone. The chain links TRBV5-6 to TRBJ2-7; unclear D gene. This CDR3 has 11 residues. The ends were cut back, 2 bases at V and 0 bases at J, with 0 bases in the middle. From germline, CDR1 is SGHDT and CDR2 YYEEEE. CDR3 nucleotides: TGTGCCAGCAGCTTCTCCTACGAGCAGTACTTC. Amino acids: CASSFSYEQYF.

The CDR3 loop reads CASSQEGHASNQPQHF. CDR3 DNA sequence: TGCGCCAGCAGCCAAGAGGGACACGCTAGCAATCAGCCCCAGCATTTT. The J gene is TRBJ1-5, the V gene TRBV4-3, with D possibly matching TRBD1 (6 bases). In germline, CDR1 is LGHNA, CDR2 YSLEER. V was shortened by 0 bases and J by 0 bases, with 9 bases between the two germline ends. CDR3 length: 16 residues.

The rearrangement joins TRBV5-1 to TRBJ1-2, with D possibly TRBD1 on 5 matching bases. The V end lost 4 bases, the J end lost 7 bases, and 14 bases lay between the germline ends. Germline CDR1 and CDR2: SGHRS and YFSETQ. CDR3 length: 13 amino acids. In nucleotides, the CDR3 is TGCGCCAGCAGCCCCTCCGGGGGAGGTGGCTACACCTTC. It specifies CASSPSGGGGYTF.

The chain combines TRBV28 with TRBJ2-1; perhaps TRBD1 as D (5 bases). This CDR3 is 18 amino acids long. Germline V gene sequence: CDR1 MDHEN, CDR2 SYDVKM. Trimming shortened V by 3 bases and J by 0 bases, and 18 bases separated the two germline ends. As DNA, the CDR3 is TGTGCCAGCAGTTTCGGGTTACAGGTATTACACTCCTACAATGAGCAGTTCTTC. Amino acid sequence: CASSFGLQVLHSYNEQFF. The full variable domain, in which reference TRBV28 and TRBJ2-1 provide the parts outside the CDR3, is DVKVTQSSRYLVKRTGEKVFLECVQDMDHENMFWYRQDPGLGLRLIYFSYDVKMKEKGDIPEGYSVSREKKERFSLILESASTNQTSMYLCASSFGLQVLHSYNEQFFGPGTRLTVL.

The chain couples TRBV11-3 to TRBJ2-3, with 13 bases that match TRBD2. Trimming at V came to 5 bases and at J to 4 bases, leaving 3 bases not matched to a gene. Germline CDR1 reads SGHNT; CDR2 reads YENEEA. There are 15 residues in the CDR3. The CDR3: CASSRTSGSPDTQYF. DNA for the CDR3: TGTGCCAGCAGCCGGACTAGCGGGAGCCCAGATACGCAGTATTTT.

In the case of this clone: The same CDR3 is also encoded by other DNA sequences in this sample. The gene calls are TRBV18 and TRBJ1-5, with D perhaps TRBD1 (5 bases). V lost 5 bases to trimming and J lost 5 bases, with 10 bases between them. CDR3 length: 13 residues. Looked up from germline, CDR1 is KGHSH and CDR2 is LQKENI. CDR3 residues: CASSLGLDQPQHF. In nucleotides, the CDR3 is TGTGCCAGCTCATTGGGGCTCGATCAGCCCCAGCATTTT.

The V call is TRBV9, the J call TRBJ2-3; D gene unclear. There are 15 residues in the CDR3. Germline assignment: CDR1 SGDLS and CDR2 YYNGEE. The V end was cut by 1 base, the J end by 5 bases, with 14 bases between. The CDR3 DNA reads as TGTGCCAGCAGCGTATCCGGGCTCCCCCGAGATACGCAGTATTTT. Translated: CASSVSGLPRDTQYF.

The chain employs TRBV7-9 and TRBJ1-4; the D is unclear. In germline, CDR1 is SEHNR, CDR2 FQNEAQ (reference sequence). V was shortened by 5 bases and J by 9 bases, with 16 bases between the two germline ends. The CDR3 totals 14 residues. CDR3 in DNA: TGTGCCAGCAGCGTTTGGGAGCACCATCAAAAACTGTTTTTT. Its translation: CASSVWEHHQKLFF.

This clone was detected only once. V is TRBV5-1 and J is TRBJ2-1; 8 positions agree with TRBD2. The CDR3 loop spans 14 amino acids. CDR1 SGHRS and CDR2 YFSETQ come from the germline V gene. V lost 7 bases and J lost 3; bases outside the gene matches: 6. CDR3 protein: CASGITSGYNEQFF. The CDR3 DNA is TGCGCCAGCGGAATAACTAGCGGCTACAATGAGCAGTTCTTC.

This clone was detected only once. The chain combines TRBV7-2 with TRBJ2-7; TRBD2 matches 10 bases. CDR1 SGHTA and CDR2 FQGNSA come from the germline V gene. The CDR3 runs to 15 residues. Germline trimming cut 6 bases from V and 4 bases from J; bases unmatched to any gene: 9. As DNA, the CDR3 is TGTGCCAGCAGTAGTCCTAGCGGGAGAATGTACGAGCAGTACTTC. This codes for CASSSPSGRMYEQYF.

V gene TRBV5-1 combines with J gene TRBJ2-2; D gene uncertain. V was shortened by 3 bases and J by 0 bases, with 9 bases between the two germline ends. From germline, CDR1 is SGHRS and CDR2 YFSETQ. The CDR3 sequence is 15 residues long. DNA for the CDR3: TGCGCCAGCAGCTACGGAAACGCGAACACCGGGGAGCTGTTTTTT. Its translation: CASSYGNANTGELFF.

The rearrangement uses TRBV7-2 and TRBJ2-3, with D perhaps matching TRBD1 (6 bases). Trimming shortened V by 5 bases and J by 0 bases, and 9 bases separated the two germline ends. The length of the CDR3 is 14 residues. The germline V gene encodes CDR1 SGHTA and CDR2 FQGNSA. For the CDR3, the DNA is TGTGCCAGCAGCAACAGGGCTAGCACAGATACGCAGTATTTT. As protein: CASSNRASTDTQYF.

As to this clone: Within the sample, other DNA sequences also encode this same CDR3. CDR3 loop: CASSLVGSSYEQYF. The CDR3 nucleotides read TGCGCCAGCAGCTTGGTTGGCAGTTCCTACGAGCAGTACTTC. The chain recombines TRBV5-1 with TRBJ2-7; D is undetermined. V lost 0 bases to trimming and J lost 1 base, with 8 bases between them. The CDR3 contains 14 residues. The germline V gene encodes CDR1 SGHRS and CDR2 YFSETQ.

The chain is built from TRBV19 and TRBJ2-2; D assignment may be TRBD1 or TRBD2 (5 bases each). The CDR3 is 15 amino acids. Germline lookup yields CDR1 LNHDA and CDR2 SQIVND (reference sequence). V lost 3 bases to trimming and J lost 10 bases, with 18 bases between them. The CDR3 here is CASSIPTTVRAELFF. CDR3 DNA sequence: TGTGCCAGTAGTATCCCTACGACAGTGCGGGCGGAGCTGTTTTTT.

The chain recombines TRBV11-3 with TRBJ2-1; 9 nucleotides agree with TRBD2. J was trimmed by 5 bases and V by 6 bases; bases with no gene match: 8. This CDR3 has 15 amino acids. Germline CDR1 is SGHNT and CDR2 is YENEEA. The CDR3 DNA reads TGTGCCAGCAGTTCTAGCGGGACCGTCGACAATGAGCAGTTCTTC. Its protein is CASSSSGTVDNEQFF.

The chain carries TRBV29-1 and TRBJ2-1; 7 bases agree with TRBD1. The CDR3 extends over 15 amino acids. After removal of 7 bases from V and 4 bases from J, the junction contained 13 bases not matched to a gene. The germline gives CDR1 SQVTM, CDR2 ANQGSEA. Written as DNA, the CDR3 is TGCAGCGACGAAGGGGGCGGGTTCCCTTACAATGAGCAGTTCTTC. It translates to CSDEGGGFPYNEQFF.

This rearrangement joins TRBV5-1 to TRBJ2-3; a weak D match, TRBD2 (5 bases). Between the trimmed V and J ends, which lost 4 bases and 2 bases, there was a span of 14 bases. The CDR3 has 15 residues. Germline assignment: CDR1 SGHRS and CDR2 YFSETQ. This CDR3 is CASSPGGGVTDTQYF. The CDR3 DNA is TGCGCCAGCAGCCCCGGTGGAGGCGTCACAGATACGCAGTATTTT.

This chain joins TRBV7-4 and TRBJ1-4; 7 positions agree with TRBD1. The germline V gene has CDR1 SGHVT and CDR2 SQSDAQ. The CDR3 is 16 amino acids. The V and J ends lost 5 bases and 6 bases, in that order; junction bases with no gene match: 12. Here the CDR3 DNA reads TGTGCCAGCAGCGCGCGGCGGGACAGAAGGGATGAAAAACTGTTTTTT. Its translation: CASSARRDRRDEKLFF.

The J gene is TRBJ1-1, the V gene TRBV2; TRBD1 is a possible D gene (6 bases). The V and J ends lost 4 bases and 2 bases respectively, with 11 bases between them. The CDR3 extends over 14 amino acids. Germline V gene lookup returns CDR1 SNHLY and CDR2 FYNNEI. CDR3 DNA sequence: TGTGCCAGCAGTGCGGACAGATCAAACACTGAAGCTTTCTTT. It is translated as CASSADRSNTEAFF.

The CDR3 here is CASSLEYVDGANVLTF. In DNA, the CDR3 is TGCGCCAGCAGCTTGGAATATGTCGATGGGGCCAACGTCCTGACTTTC. The genes are TRBV5-1 and TRBJ2-6; D remains unclear. With 0 bases removed from V and 3 bases from J, the gap between germline ends came to 10 bases. The CDR3 extends over 16 amino acids. The germline V gene has CDR1 SGHRS and CDR2 YFSETQ.

This clone was counted once. J is TRBJ2-3 and V is TRBV7-9; D is possibly TRBD1 (5 bases). Trimming took off 1 base at V and 6 bases at J, with 14 bases between the two ends. The CDR3 consists of 15 residues. Germline CDR1 SEHNR, CDR2 FQNEAQ (reference sequence). The CDR3 spells CASSLVGQGGDTQYF. The CDR3 nucleotides read TGTGCCAGCAGCTTAGTTGGGCAGGGTGGTGATACGCAGTATTTT. Together with reference TRBV7-9 and TRBJ2-3, the CDR3 gives the full variable domain: DTGVSQNPRHKITKRGQNVTFRCDPISEHNRLYWYRQTLGQGPEFLTYFQNEAQLEKSRLLSDRFSAERPKGSFSTLEIQRTEQGDSAMYLCASSLVGQGGDTQYFGPGTRLTVL.

This sequence joins TRBV6-4 and TRBJ2-7; 7 nucleotides match TRBD2. Germline V gives CDR1 MRHNA, CDR2 SNTAGT. V lost 6 bases, J lost 3 bases, and 5 bases stayed unmatched. This CDR3 is built from 13 residues. The CDR3 DNA reads as TGTGCCAGCAGCCGGACTAGGGGCTACGAGCAGTACTTC. Amino acid sequence: CASSRTRGYEQYF.

Worth noting for this clone: Distinct nucleotide sequences in the sample also encode this CDR3. The V gene is TRBV27, the J gene TRBJ2-3; no firm D call. The CDR3 contains 12 residues. V was trimmed by 6 bases and J by 2 bases, leaving 6 bases between them. CDR1 and CDR2 (germline): MNHEY, SMNVEV (reference sequence). CDR3 region: CASSPNTDTQYF. CDR3 sequence (DNA): TGTGCCAGCAGCCCGAACACAGATACGCAGTATTTT.

V and J are TRBV25-1 and TRBJ2-7; 7 bases line up with TRBD2. Germline assignment: CDR1 MGHDK and CDR2 SYGVNS. This CDR3 has 14 residues. The V and J ends lost 0 bases and 4 bases, in that order; junction bases with no gene match: 3. CDR3 sequence (DNA): TGTGCCAGCAGTGAATACGGGGGGTGGTACGAGCAGTACTTC. Amino acids: CASSEYGGWYEQYF.

The rearrangement links TRBV4-1 to TRBJ2-5; the match to TRBD2 covers 7 bases. Trimming at V came to 0 bases and at J to 5 bases, leaving 6 bases not matched to a gene. CDR1 is MGHRA, CDR2 YSYEKL, per germline. This CDR3 comprises 15 residues. CDR3: CASSQDGAGAETQYF. The CDR3 region has the DNA TGCGCCAGCAGCCAAGATGGCGCGGGAGCGGAGACCCAGTACTTC.

This clone occurred a few times. V and J are TRBV7-6 and TRBJ1-5; TRBD1 is a possible D gene (5 bases). CDR3 length: 13 residues. The germline V gene has CDR1 SGHVS and CDR2 FNYEAQ. V was pared by 4 bases and J by 5 bases, with 9 bases between. The CDR3 loop reads CASSSDSYQPQHF. CDR3 DNA sequence: TGTGCCAGCAGCTCCGACAGTTATCAGCCCCAGCATTTT.